The 28 T cell receptor beta chains in this list originate from one sample, sequenced in a study of T cells after yellow fever vaccination. TCRdb itself ran the 5' RACE reads through MiXCR, one entry per CDR3 protein. The sample contains roughly 100,000 distinct CDR3 sequences, approximately 8.4% of which appear only once. The sample was CD8+ T cells not binding an NS4B(214-222) dextramer, sorted from PBMCs, taken roughly 15 days after the first yellow fever vaccination. The receptors here all came from a man younger than 35 who received the YFV17D yellow fever vaccine.

This clonotype turned up a few times. The chain couples TRBV19 to TRBJ1-1; D perhaps matches TRBD1 (6 bases). The V end lost 8 bases, the J end lost 10 bases, and 26 bases lay between the germline ends. The CDR3 is made up of 15 amino acids. Germline CDR1 and CDR2: LNHDA and SQIVND (reference sequence). The CDR3 region is CASSAQGPYRGGAFF. DNA for the CDR3: TGTGCCAGTTCGGCCCAGGGGCCGTACCGTGGAGGAGCTTTCTTT.

This clonotype was seen a few times. The J gene is TRBJ1-4, the V gene TRBV19, with D maybe TRBD1 (6 bases). The CDR3 totals 17 residues. Between the trimmed V and J ends, which lost 5 bases and 0 bases, there was a span of 16 bases. CDR1 is LNHDA, CDR2 SQIVND, per germline (reference sequence). This CDR3 reads CASSLSKGGATNEKLFF. CDR3 sequence (DNA): TGTGCCAGTAGTCTCAGTAAAGGGGGAGCAACTAATGAAAAACTGTTTTTT.

The chain links TRBV6-1 to TRBJ1-1; no clear D gene. Looked up from germline, CDR1 is MNHNS and CDR2 is SASEGT. The CDR3 is 13 residues long. V lost 8 bases to trimming and J lost 3 bases, with 13 bases between them. CDR3 nucleotides: TGTGCCAGCTGCACTCGGGGTCACACTGAAGCTTTCTTT. Its translation is CASCTRGHTEAFF.

V usage is TRBV12-3 or TRBV12-4 and J usage is TRBJ2-2; D ambiguous. CDR3 length: 16 residues. V was pared by 3 bases and J by 1 base, with 12 bases between. CDR3 nucleotides: TGTGCCAGCAGTTTGGCGCCTACAGAGAACACCGGGGAGCTGTTTTTT. Encoded protein: CASSLAPTENTGELFF.

The V gene is TRBV19, the J gene TRBJ2-5; 7 bases map to TRBD1. The germline V gene has CDR1 LNHDA and CDR2 SQIVND (reference sequence). The CDR3 consists of 13 residues. Unmatched junction bases numbered 7, after V lost 7 bases and J lost 5 bases. The DNA for the CDR3 is TGTGCCAGTAATTCCGGGACAGCCGAGACCCAGTACTTC. Translated, it gives CASNSGTAETQYF.

The chain carries TRBV6-5 and TRBJ1-6, with D uncertain. CDR1 and CDR2 (germline): MNHEY, SVGAGI. The CDR3 consists of 14 residues. The V end lost 0 bases, the J end lost 11 bases, and 11 bases lay between the germline ends. The CDR3 spells CASSYSSAGTPLHF. CDR3 DNA: TGTGCCAGCAGTTACTCCAGCGCCGGGACACCCCTCCACTTT.

This clonotype was counted only a few times. The genes are TRBV18 and TRBJ2-3; TRBD1 aligns across 8 bases. Germline V gives CDR1 KGHSH, CDR2 LQKENI. V lost 2 bases to trimming and J lost 4 bases; unmatched junction nucleotides: 8. The CDR3 totals 16 residues. CDR3 in DNA: TGTGCCAGCTCACCATTCACGAGACAGGGGTCAGATACGCAGTATTTT. Amino acid sequence: CASSPFTRQGSDTQYF.

The chain uses TRBV6-2 or TRBV6-3 and TRBJ2-1, with D perhaps matching TRBD1 or TRBD2 (5 bases each). This CDR3 has 14 residues. CDR1 is MNHEY and CDR2 is SVGEGT in the germline V gene. The V and J ends lost 5 bases and 6 bases respectively, with 14 bases between them. This chain's CDR3 is CASSPPGTTNEQFF. The CDR3 DNA reads TGTGCCAGCAGTCCGCCCGGGACCACCAATGAGCAGTTCTTC.

The rearrangement uses TRBV4-3 and TRBJ1-1; maybe TRBD1 (5 bases). Trimming took 4 bases from V and 11 from J, leaving 17 bases between them. CDR1 and CDR2 from the germline V gene are LGHNA and YSLEER. The CDR3 extends over 13 amino acids. The CDR3 region is CASSLLGRAGAFF. CDR3 nucleotides: TGCGCCAGCAGCCTTCTCGGGAGGGCAGGGGCTTTCTTT.

The rearrangement uses TRBV5-1 and TRBJ1-1, with D perhaps TRBD1 (5 bases). The CDR3 runs 16 residues. The V gene's germline CDR1 is SGHRS and CDR2 YFSETQ. V lost 4 bases and J lost 0, with 16 bases in between. CDR3 coding DNA: TGCGCCAGCAGCGCACGACAGTCGTACATGAACACTGAAGCTTTCTTT. As protein: CASSARQSYMNTEAFF.

This clonotype was detected ten times or more. The gene calls are TRBV6-2 or TRBV6-3 and TRBJ2-1; 8 bases match TRBD2. Trimming removed 5 bases from V and 6 bases from J; junction bases left unmatched: 6. Germline CDR1 MNHEY, CDR2 SVGEGT. The CDR3 totals 14 residues. CDR3 sequence: CASSLGTSINEQFF. The CDR3 DNA reads TGTGCCAGCAGTCTCGGGACTAGTATCAATGAGCAGTTCTTC.

This clonotype was seen repeatedly, ten times or more. The chain is built from TRBV12-3 or TRBV12-4 and TRBJ2-7; D might be TRBD1 (5 bases). The CDR3 contains 12 residues. Trimming shortened V by 8 bases and J by 3 bases, and 11 bases separated the two germline ends. The CDR3 loop is CASSLTGYEQYV. As DNA, the CDR3 is TGTGCCAGCTCCCTTACAGGCTACGAGCAGTACGTC.

As concerns this clonotype: This sequence may be a read error, since a much larger clone differs from it by one base. The rearrangement links TRBV5-1 to TRBJ2-5, with 8 bases aligning to TRBD1. V was clipped by 7 bases and J by 3 bases; unmatched bases: 20. Germline assignment: CDR1 SGHRS and CDR2 YFSETQ. This CDR3 comprises 18 residues. CDR3 in amino acids: CASGSWPSGTGEEETQYF. The DNA of the CDR3 is TGCGCCAGCGGCTCCTGGCCCTCCGGGACAGGTGAAGAAGAGACCCAGTACTTC.

The J gene is TRBJ2-7, the V gene TRBV12-3 or TRBV12-4; possible D gene TRBD1, 5 bases. V was pared by 11 bases and J by 2 bases, with 16 bases between. This CDR3 comprises 13 residues. The CDR3 sequence is CAFCLGVTYEQYF. The CDR3 DNA sequence: TGTGCCTTCTGTTTAGGGGTTACCTACGAGCAGTACTTC.

This clonotype occurred a few times. The chain is built from TRBV3-1 and TRBJ2-1; the match to TRBD2 covers 11 bases. Trimming at V came to 6 bases and at J to 2 bases, leaving 3 bases not matched to a gene. CDR3 length equals 15 residues. CDR1 and CDR2 (germline): LGHDT, YNNKEL (reference sequence). CDR3 in DNA: TGTGCCAGCAGAGATAGCGGGGGGGCCTACAATGAGCAGTTCTTC. Its translation: CASRDSGGAYNEQFF.

This clonotype was counted a few times. V is TRBV30 and J is TRBJ2-7, with 8 bases lining up with TRBD1. The V gene's germline CDR1 is GTSNPN and CDR2 SVGIG (reference sequence). The CDR3 is 15 amino acids. The V and J ends lost 3 bases and 2 bases, in that order; junction bases with no gene match: 9. The CDR3 spells CAWSQRTGKTYEQYF. The DNA of the CDR3 is TGTGCCTGGAGCCAAAGGACAGGGAAGACCTACGAGCAGTACTTC.

This clonotype was seen more than once but under ten times. The rearrangement joins TRBV6-2 or TRBV6-3 to TRBJ2-1; D assignment may be TRBD1 or TRBD2 (5 bases each). Trimming took off 4 bases at V and 7 bases at J, with 17 bases between the two ends. Per the germline V gene, CDR1 is MNHEY and CDR2 is SVGEGT. The CDR3 is 15 residues long. The CDR3 DNA sequence: TGTGCCAGCAGTTTAAGCGTGGGACGGAAGAATGAGCAGTTCTTC. Amino acids: CASSLSVGRKNEQFF.

The rearrangement uses TRBV5-4 and TRBJ2-4, with no clear D. The CDR3 is 17 residues long. Germline V gives CDR1 SGHNT, CDR2 YYREEE (reference sequence). V shed 5 bases and J shed 4 bases, with 22 bases lying between them. Written as DNA, the CDR3 is TGTGCCAGCAGTCTCCTTTCTTCCGGGCCGGTGAAAAACATTCAGTACTTC. Amino acid sequence: CASSLLSSGPVKNIQYF.

This clonotype has a handful of counts. The chain carries TRBV7-3 and TRBJ2-7; 8 bases match TRBD1. Germline V gene sequence: CDR1 SGHTA, CDR2 FQGTGA. The CDR3 totals 15 residues. V shed 5 bases, J shed 1 base, and the junction held 7 bases outside the gene matches. The CDR3 here is CASSLDRDRSYEQYF. The CDR3 coding sequence is TGTGCCAGCAGCCTGGACAGGGACAGGTCCTACGAGCAGTACTTC.

The V call is TRBV6-5, the J call TRBJ2-1, with TRBD2 matching over 10 bases. The germline V gene has CDR1 MNHEY and CDR2 SVGAGI. The trim removed 2 bases at V and 9 bases at J, leaving 13 bases unmatched. The CDR3 totals 17 residues. CDR3 nucleotide sequence: TGTGCCAGCAGTTACCACCAGCGGGGGGGCCCGTCCGGTGAGCAGTTCTTC. Its translation is CASSYHQRGGPSGEQFF.

The J gene is TRBJ2-5, the V gene TRBV12-3 or TRBV12-4; TRBD2 matches 9 bases. This CDR3 has 16 residues. V lost 1 base, J lost 4 bases, and 7 bases stayed unmatched. The CDR3 is CASSLEAGGRVETQYF. CDR3 bases: TGTGCCAGCAGTTTAGAGGCGGGGGGGCGAGTAGAGACCCAGTACTTC.

Points on this clonotype: At one boundary the junction diverges from the germline segment, which might be a read error. The gene calls are TRBV10-3 and TRBJ1-4; D possibly corresponds to TRBD1 (6 bases). This CDR3 is built from 16 residues. Germline CDR1 is ENHRY and CDR2 is SYGVKD. The CDR3 DNA sequence: TGTGCCATCAGTGACCCTAAGGACAGTTCTAATCAAAAACTGTTTTTT. This sequence encodes CAISDPKDSSNQKLFF.

V and J are TRBV20-1 and TRBJ2-7, with 11 bases lining up with TRBD1. The CDR3 loop spans 13 amino acids. The germline V gene encodes CDR1 DFQATT and CDR2 SNEGSKA (reference sequence). With V trimmed by 3 bases and J by 5 bases, 3 bases remained unmatched. The DNA of the CDR3 is TGCAGTGCTAGGGACAGGGGGCGGAACGAGCAGTACTTC. Translated: CSARDRGRNEQYF.

CDR3 sequence: CASSLTPDRGYEQYV. The CDR3 DNA reads TGTGCCAGCAGCTTAACCCCCGACAGGGGTTACGAGCAGTACGTC. The V call is TRBV11-2, the J call TRBJ2-7, with TRBD1 matching over 8 bases. The CDR3 is 15 residues long. Germline V CDR1 and CDR2: SGHAT, FQNNGV. With V trimmed by 2 bases and J by 4 bases, 7 bases remained unmatched.

This clonotype was seen a few times. The chain joins TRBV7-3 to TRBJ2-1; no reliable D call. This CDR3 is 13 amino acids long. Germline V gives CDR1 SGHTA, CDR2 FQGTGA. Trimming cost V 2 bases and J 7 bases, with 9 bases left between them. CDR3 bases: TGTGCCAGCAGCTTAGAAGTCGGGAATGAGCAGTTCTTC. Translating gives CASSLEVGNEQFF.

The rearrangement joins TRBV12-3 or TRBV12-4 to TRBJ2-5; D unresolved. Trimming removed 3 bases at V and 1 base at J, with 6 bases between. This CDR3 has 13 amino acids. The DNA of the CDR3 is TGTGCCAGCAGTTTCGGCACCCAAGAGACCCAGTACTTC. It is translated as CASSFGTQETQYF.

The gene calls are TRBV24-1 and TRBJ2-2; D is unclear. CDR1 is KGHDR, CDR2 SFDVKD, per germline. The CDR3 has 15 residues. V was shortened by 3 bases and J by 8 bases, with 15 bases between the two germline ends. CDR3 sequence (DNA): TGTGCCACCAGTGATCCCCGGAAGGGCCGAGGGGAGCTGTTTTTT. Its protein is CATSDPRKGRGELFF.

The J gene is TRBJ2-1, the V gene TRBV28; 8 bases are shared with TRBD2. The CDR3 covers 14 residues. Trimming removed 7 bases from V and 6 bases from J; junction bases left unmatched: 8. Germline assignment: CDR1 MDHEN and CDR2 SYDVKM. CDR3 protein: CASTSPGGANEQFF. Written as DNA, the CDR3 is TGTGCCAGCACTTCCCCGGGGGGGGCCAATGAGCAGTTCTTC.